This T cell receptor (beta chain) was recovered during a study of Ad26.COV2.S vaccination and SARS-CoV-2 variants. Overall study context: Administration of Ad26.COV2.S was intramuscular, either once or twice 56 days apart. Study observations and caveats: Ad26.COV2.S recipients had broader spike-specific TCRs (P = 0.0014).

The treatment denotes: roughly 19 received Ad26.COV2.S at low or high dose, single or two shots; a few received placebo; per-sample allocation not given. The study sampled participants on day 63 after the first vaccine or placebo injection. Within Boston, the person who donated was an adult of 18-55 years. Expression of Wuhan-strain SARS-CoV-2 spike came from the Ad26 vector that formed the vaccine. Data came from immunoSEQ multiplex PCR; TCRdb stores just in-frame clones and leaves some out. The profile shows 300,000 to 350,000 clones, approximately 86% of them singletons. The CDR3 loop spans 17 amino acids. Germline V gene lookup returns CDR1 ENHRY and CDR2 SYGVKD. Trimming left V 2 bases short and J 4 bases short, with 20 bases between. A note on this clone: Its cognate antigen is unknown.

Sequenced here: peripheral blood, sampled in a trial of Ad26.COV2.S vaccine versus placebo. The chain recombines TRBV10-3 with TRBJ1-1, with D perhaps TRBD1 (5 bases). The sequence was obtained from a person aged 18-65 years who received the Ad26.COV2.S COVID-19 vaccine or a placebo. The CDR3 nucleotides read TGTGCCATCAGTGAGGTTTGGCAGGGAGGAAGGTTCACTGAAGCTTTCTTT. This translates into CAISEVWQGGRFTEAFF.